This T cell receptor beta chain was sequenced for a study of cytomegalovirus exposure and HLA in healthy donors. The assay was immunoSEQ multiplex PCR, and TCRdb's table has in-frame clones only and misses some. The table includes about 95,000 clones, roughly 85% detected once. Study results and limitations: According to a subsequent analysis, TCR clusters identified in the first cohort showed a tendency to co-occur across the approximately 110 validation repertoires.

About this clone: Its matching antigen is unknown.

The length of the CDR3 is 16 residues. Germline CDR1 and CDR2: SGHAT and FQNNGV. V lost 7 bases, J lost 5 bases, and 17 bases stayed unmatched. The specimen was PBMCs. The chain uses TRBV11-2 and TRBJ2-7; 7 positions match TRBD2. The TCR comes from a young man in good health and CMV-seropositive. Here the CDR3 reads CASIPSGAGPPHEQYF. In DNA form, the CDR3 reads TGTGCCAGCATCCCTTCGGGAGCGGGGCCCCCCCACGAGCAGTACTTC.